A selection of T cell receptor beta chains follows, all from one sample in a study of shared T cell receptors in the human thymus. Libraries were prepared by immunoSEQ multiplex PCR; TCRdb keeps only in-frame clonotypes and omits some of them. The table has just under 550,000 clones, about 84% seen once. Another study also made use of these data, one on human thymus T cells.

The specimen was thymocytes. The receptor set was obtained from a boy in the first two years of life with a congenital heart defect. CDR3s include the opening cysteine and the closing phenylalanine or tryptophan. The D gene is left open where the match is weak. Clone size is shown for a subset of rows, as once, few, many or a class of expanded clone.

clone_size	d_call	v_call	j_call	cdr3_nt	cdr3_aa
-	-	TRBV5-1	TRBJ2-7	TGCGCCAGCAGCGCCCGACTGGCGGCACACTACGAGCAGTACTTC	CASSARLAAHYEQYF
-	-	TRBV19	TRBJ1-1	TGTGCCAGCTCCCGCGGGTATGATGAAGCTTTCTTT	CASSRGYDEAFF
-	-	TRBV27	TRBJ2-4	TGTGCCAGCAGTTTAGGGGACTCTACCAGAAACATTCAGTACTTC	CASSLGDSTRNIQYF
-	-	TRBV14	TRBJ2-7	TGTGCCAGCAGCCAAGAGCTGGTATCGGTAGGGAGCTACGAGCAGTACTTC	CASSQELVSVGSYEQYF
-	TRBD2	TRBV11-2	TRBJ2-7	TGTGCCAGCAGCCCCCCAACTAGCGGGAGAATAGACGAGCAGTACTTC	CASSPPTSGRIDEQYF
-	-	TRBV10-3	TRBJ1-2	TGTGCCATCAGTGGACAGCTTTATGGCTACACCTTC	CAISGQLYGYTF
-	-	TRBV14	TRBJ2-3	TGTGCCAGCAGCCAAGATAGGAGGGGTCTCCGCACAGATACGCAGTATTTT	CASSQDRRGLRTDTQYF
-	-	TRBV30	TRBJ1-1	TGTGCCTGGAGTGGGGAGGGGTCAGGGAACACTGAAGCTTTCTTT	CAWSGEGSGNTEAFF
-	-	TRBV5-4	TRBJ2-1	TGTGCCAGCAGCTGGGGGGTCAGGTACAATGAGCAGTTCTTC	CASSWGVRYNEQFF
-	TRBD2	TRBV27	TRBJ2-7	TGTGCCAGCACGCCCCGGCCCGTTAGCGGGAGGCTCTACGAGCAGTACTTC	CASTPRPVSGRLYEQYF
few	TRBD2	TRBV27	TRBJ2-7	TGTGCCAGCAGTCCCCCCCGTTCGGGACTAGCGGTACAAAACTCCTACGAGCAGTACTTC	CASSPPRSGLAVQNSYEQYF
once	-	TRBV5-4	TRBJ1-5	TGTGCCAGCAGCTCCAATGGGGTGGGGGGAGGCCAGCATTTT	CASSSNGVGGGQHF
-	-	TRBV5-6	TRBJ1-5	TGTGCCAGCAGCTTGCAACCCGGTCGCAATCAGCCCCAGCATTTT	CASSLQPGRNQPQHF
-	TRBD2	TRBV7-9	TRBJ2-7	TGTGCCAGCAGCCCCCCCGGCCAGGGTAGCGGGAGCTACGAGCAGTACTTC	CASSPPGQGSGSYEQYF
-	-	TRBV19	TRBJ2-2	TGTGCCAGTAGTATACAGGGAAACACCGGGGAGCTGTTTTTT	CASSIQGNTGELFF
once	-	TRBV5-4	TRBJ2-1	TGTGCCAGCAGCTTAACGGAGGCAGAGCAGTTCTTC	CASSLTEAEQFF
-	-	TRBV5-6	TRBJ1-1	TGTGCCAGCAGCTTGTGCCTGGCAGGCGGGGCCATGAACACTGAAGCTTTCTTT	CASSLCLAGGAMNTEAFF
-	-	TRBV5-1	TRBJ1-2	TGCGCCAGCAGCTTGGAGCAGGGGCCCTACTATGGCTACACCTTC	CASSLEQGPYYGYTF
-	-	TRBV10-1	TRBJ2-5	TGCGCCAGCAGTGATTCGGCGGGAGAGACCCAGTACTTC	CASSDSAGETQYF
-	-	TRBV14	TRBJ1-2	TGTGCCAGCAGCCAAGGGGGGCATGTGGATGGCTACACCTTC	CASSQGGHVDGYTF
-	-	TRBV6-1	TRBJ2-1	TGTGCCAGCAGTGAAGCGTGGAGCGACTCCTACAATGAGCAGTTCTTC	CASSEAWSDSYNEQFF
-	-	TRBV14	TRBJ2-1	TGTGCCAGCAGCCAAGTCGAGACACGCTATTACAATGAGCAGTTCTTC	CASSQVETRYYNEQFF
few	-	TRBV30	TRBJ2-7	TGTGCCTGGATAGACGATGAGAGGCAGGGTGAGGTGCAGTACTTC	CAWIDDERQGEVQYF
-	TRBD2	TRBV11-3	TRBJ2-1	TGTGCCAGCAGCTTAATCCTAGCGGGGTACAATGAGCAGTTCTTC	CASSLILAGYNEQFF
-	TRBD2	TRBV5-1	TRBJ2-7	TGCGCCAGCAGCCTAATCGGGGAGGGCTCCACCTACGAGCAGTACTTC	CASSLIGEGSTYEQYF
-	-	TRBV6-1	TRBJ2-7	TGTGCCAGCAGTGATCCGGTCGGCGGCTACTCCTACGAGCAGTACTTC	CASSDPVGGYSYEQYF
-	-	TRBV29-1	TRBJ2-6	TGCAGCGTCGTAACAGGGTCTGGGGCCAACGTCCTGACTTTC	CSVVTGSGANVLTF
-	-	TRBV28	TRBJ2-7	TGTGCCAGCAGTCCAAAGGGACTGGCTCTCTACGAGCAGTACTTC	CASSPKGLALYEQYF
-	TRBD2	TRBV9	TRBJ2-3	TGTGCCAGCAGCGGAGCATTAGGACTAGCGGCTAGCACAGATACGCAGTATTTT	CASSGALGLAASTDTQYF
-	-	TRBV30	TRBJ2-7	TGTGCCTGGAGTGTACATTACCTCGGGAAGCAGTACTTC	CAWSVHYLGKQYF
-	-	TRBV10-1	TRBJ1-1	TGCGCCAGCAGTCCAGGGTGGCCTGAAGCTTTCTTT	CASSPGWPEAFF
-	-	TRBV2	TRBJ2-4	TGTGCCAGCCCTCCCGGCAGGGATCACCCAAACATTCAGTACTTC	CASPPGRDHPNIQYF
-	-	TRBV28	TRBJ1-5	TGTGCCAGCAGTCCCTGGGGGGAGGGGGACGAGATGGAGCCCCAGCATTTT	CASSPWGEGDEMEPQHF
-	TRBD1	TRBV5-1	TRBJ1-2	TGCGCCAGTAGACCGGGACAGTGTAACTATGGCTACACCTTC	CASRPGQCNYGYTF
-	-	TRBV7-2	TRBJ2-1	TGTGCCAGCAGCTTAGATACTAGCCTCGATGAGCAGTTCTTC	CASSLDTSLDEQFF
-	-	TRBV7-9	TRBJ1-3	TGTGCCAGCAGCTTAGCAGAGGACTCTGGAAACACCATATATTTT	CASSLAEDSGNTIYF